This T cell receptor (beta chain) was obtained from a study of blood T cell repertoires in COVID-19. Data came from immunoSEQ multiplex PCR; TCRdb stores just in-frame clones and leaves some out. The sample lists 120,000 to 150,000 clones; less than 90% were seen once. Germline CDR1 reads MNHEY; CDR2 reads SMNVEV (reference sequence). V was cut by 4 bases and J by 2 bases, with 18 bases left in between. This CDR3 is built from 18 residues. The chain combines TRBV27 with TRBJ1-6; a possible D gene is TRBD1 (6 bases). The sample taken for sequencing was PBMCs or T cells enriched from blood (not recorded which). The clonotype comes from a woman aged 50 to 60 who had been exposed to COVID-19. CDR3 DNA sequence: TGTGCCAGCAGTTCAGTTACCAACAGGGTCGCCTATAATTCACCCCTCCACTTT. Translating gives CASSSVTNRVAYNSPLHF.